This T cell receptor beta chain was documented in a study of T-cell memory formation after mild COVID-19. This clonotype came up a few times. The junction had 14 bases not matched to a gene; V was cut back by 5 bases and J by 2 bases. This CDR3 is 18 amino acids long. CDR1 SGHAT and CDR2 FQNNGV come from the germline V gene. TCRdb reprocessed the 5' RACE reads with MiXCR, giving one entry per CDR3 protein. The repertoire includes roughly 300,000 distinct CDR3 sequences, roughly 13% of them detected once, and about 20% sits in the top ten. This receptor was obtained from a man younger than 30 who had mild COVID-19 (a few samples of this study predate the infection). Cell type and time point are not known. The gene calls are TRBV11-2 and TRBJ2-7; TRBD2 agrees at 11 bases. The sample taken for sequencing was PBMCs or a T cell subset sorted from them (not recorded which). The CDR3 sequence: CASSRHLTSGAPTYEQYF. In nucleotides, the CDR3 is TGTGCCAGCAGCCGACACCTGACTAGCGGGGCGCCAACCTACGAGCAGTACTTC.